Below, one T cell receptor (beta chain) is given with its context. The data were taken from a study of blood T cell repertoires in COVID-19. Turning to the study itself: COVID-19 samples, acute and convalescent, were from the United States, Italy and Spain. PBMCs, B-cell-depleted T cells, or T cells provided the cDNA or gDNA that made up the material.

V lost 2 bases to trimming and J lost 4 bases, with 6 bases between them. There are 13 residues in the CDR3. Per the germline V gene, CDR1 is MNHEY and CDR2 is SMNVEV (reference sequence). Only in-frame clones appear in the TCRdb table, and some are missing; sequencing was by immunoSEQ multiplex PCR. The profile shows roughly 350,000 clones, under 95% of them singletons. The chain recombines TRBV27 with TRBJ2-1, with D possibly TRBD1 on 5 matching bases. Sequencing input: peripheral blood. The origin of this receptor is a young woman who had recovered from COVID-19. The CDR3 sequence is CASSLRGYNEQFF. DNA for the CDR3: TGTGCCAGCAGTTTAAGGGGTTACAATGAGCAGTTCTTC.